This T cell receptor (beta chain) is drawn from a study of cytomegalovirus exposure and HLA in healthy donors. The overall study: The Caucasian-associated ancestry cluster held less than 85% of under 450 genotyped donors. Study outcomes and limitations: In a later analysis, several top co-occurrence clusters appeared linked to parvovirus B19, influenza, CMV and Epstein-Barr virus. Most subjects' HLA-A and HLA-B alleles were reportedly predicted from TCR beta sequences.

Primers included in the PCR were 60 Vbeta and 13 Jbeta primers. Measured with immunoSEQ multiplex PCR; TCRdb has only the in-frame clones, and not every one. Of around 100,000 clones listed, approximately 81% are singletons. The CDR3 sequence is 15 residues long. Per germline, CDR1 LNHDA and CDR2 SQIVND (reference sequence). The J segment lost 1 base and the V segment lost 7 bases, leaving 8 bases of the junction unmatched. To note about this clone: Its antigen remains unidentified.

The rearrangement joins TRBV19 to TRBJ1-1; 8 nucleotides agree with TRBD1. The sample comprised PBMCs. The sequence derives from a female donor in good health and CMV-seropositive. The CDR3 nucleotides read TGTGCCAGTACCCACCCCGGGACAGGGAACACTGAAGCTTTCTTT. It specifies CASTHPGTGNTEAFF.